These 10 T cell receptor beta chains came from one sample sequenced in a study of cytomegalovirus exposure and HLA in healthy donors. 13 Jbeta primers and 60 Vbeta primers were used for the PCR. TCRdb's table, derived via immunoSEQ multiplex PCR, lists solely in-frame clones and lacks some. The sample comprises approximately 140,000 clones, about four fifths of which are singletons, and 3% to 4% rests with the top ten. Material: PBMCs. Receptor source: a woman between 40 and 50 years old in good health and CMV-seronegative.

This clone was seen once. The chain links TRBV19 to TRBJ1-1, with 8 nucleotides matching TRBD1. J lost 6 bases, V lost 3 bases, and 3 bases had no gene match. The length of the CDR3 is 13 residues. Germline V lookup: CDR1 LNHDA, CDR2 SQIVND (reference sequence). The CDR3, as DNA: TGTGCCAGTAGTATCCAGGGGGCAGCTGAAGCTTTCTTT. It yields the protein CASSIQGAAEAFF.

This chain connects TRBV2 to TRBJ2-7; possible D gene TRBD1, 6 bases. Germline values: CDR1 SNHLY, CDR2 FYNNEI. The CDR3 length is 13 residues. V was cut by 10 bases and J by 0 bases, with 13 bases left in between. CDR3 nucleotide sequence: TGTGCCACGGTGGGGGCACCCTCCTACGAGCAGTACTTC. It encodes CATVGAPSYEQYF.

The chain links TRBV16 to TRBJ1-1; D is undetermined. This CDR3 spans 13 amino acids. Germline CDR1 KGHSY, CDR2 FQNENV. Trimming removed 0 bases at V and 5 bases at J, with 7 bases between. DNA of the CDR3: TGTGCCAGCAGCCAATCGAGATCGACTGAAGCTTTCTTT. This translates into CASSQSRSTEAFF.

This rearrangement joins TRBV28 to TRBJ1-6; the D gene is possibly TRBD1 (6 bases). Between the trimmed V and J ends, which lost 7 bases and 10 bases, there was a span of 14 bases. This CDR3 has 13 residues. The germline V gene has CDR1 MDHEN and CDR2 SYDVKM. The CDR3, as DNA: TGTGCCAGCATCAGGGGCTTGGGGTCACCCCTCCACTTT. As protein: CASIRGLGSPLHF. Full variable domain (missing parts from reference TRBV28 and TRBJ1-6): DVKVTQSSRYLVKRTGEKVFLECVQDMDHENMFWYRQDPGLGLRLIYFSYDVKMKEKGDIPEGYSVSREKKERFSLILESASTNQTSMYLCASIRGLGSPLHFGNGTRLTVT.

This clone showed up just a few times. The rearrangement joins TRBV6-6 to TRBJ1-1, with D possibly TRBD1 on 5 matching bases. Germline V CDR1 and CDR2: MNHNY, SVGAGI (reference sequence). V was shortened by 0 bases and J by 1 base, with 9 bases between the two germline ends. The CDR3 covers 15 residues. The CDR3 DNA reads TGTGCCAGCAGTTACTCGGGGGGAGAGAACACTGAAGCTTTCTTT. Amino acids: CASSYSGGENTEAFF.

This chain links TRBV4-1 with TRBJ2-1, with 10 bases fitting TRBD2. V lost 0 bases and J lost 9; bases outside the gene matches: 8. This CDR3 has 16 residues. Germline assignment: CDR1 MGHRA and CDR2 YSYEKL. The DNA of the CDR3 is TGCGCCAGCAGCCAAGATTGGAGCGGGAGGGCCGTTGAGCAGTTCTTC. Its protein is CASSQDWSGRAVEQFF.

Only one count was recorded for this clone. The J gene is TRBJ2-7, the V gene TRBV27, with a tentative D call TRBD1 (6 bases). Trimming removed 5 bases at V and 4 bases at J, with 15 bases between. The CDR3 loop spans 14 amino acids. The germline gives CDR1 MNHEY, CDR2 SMNVEV (reference sequence). CDR3 in amino acids: CASSLGPGVYEQYF. CDR3 coding DNA: TGTGCCAGCAGTCTGGGTCCAGGGGTTTACGAGCAGTACTTC.

V is TRBV28 and J is TRBJ1-1, with TRBD1 as a possible D gene (6 bases). The germline CDR1 and CDR2 sequences are MDHEN and SYDVKM. With 3 bases removed from V and 3 bases from J, the gap between germline ends came to 11 bases. The CDR3 length is 14 residues. CDR3 DNA sequence: TGTGCCAGCAGTTTTAACGGGGGGCACACTGAAGCTTTCTTT. Its protein is CASSFNGGHTEAFF.

The chain combines TRBV14 with TRBJ1-2; 7 bases map to TRBD1. V shed 4 bases, J shed 3 bases, and the junction held 14 bases outside the gene matches. Per germline, CDR1 SGHDN and CDR2 FVKESK. The CDR3 has 17 amino acids. CDR3 amino acids: CASSRDRERFMDYGYTF. The CDR3 nucleotides read TGTGCCAGCAGCCGCGACAGGGAAAGGTTTATGGACTATGGCTACACCTTC.

The V and J genes are TRBV6-4 and TRBJ2-3; 12 positions match TRBD2. After removal of 6 bases from V and 5 bases from J, the junction contained 6 bases not matched to a gene. Germline V gene lookup returns CDR1 MRHNA and CDR2 SNTAGT. The CDR3 is made up of 15 amino acids. The CDR3 DNA reads TGTGCCAGCAGCGAAACTAGCGGGAGGCTAGATACGCAGTATTTT. Translation gives CASSETSGRLDTQYF.